A selection of T cell receptor beta chains follows, all from one sample in a study of blood T cell repertoires in COVID-19. The method was immunoSEQ multiplex PCR; TCRdb's version includes in-frame clones alone and lacks a portion of them. Among about 210,000 clones listed, about 91% were seen once. The sample taken for sequencing was peripheral blood. The receptors here all came from a man younger than 45 with acute or convalescent COVID-19. The CDR3 runs from the conserved cysteine through the conserved F or W. A D gene is named only where the DNA matches it firmly. Not every row has a clone size; where given, it reads once, few, many or a size class.

TRBJ2-5,TRBV5-4,once,NA,CASSSPAQPETQYF,TGTGCCAGCAGCTCCCCGGCACAGCCAGAGACCCAGTACTTC
TRBJ1-5,TRBV9,once,NA,CASSVDGRRNQPQHF,TGTGCCAGCAGCGTAGATGGGAGGCGCAATCAGCCCCAGCATTTT
TRBJ1-1,TRBV25-1,NA,TRBD1,CASTRQGTSTEAFF,TGTGCCAGCACCCGACAGGGAACTTCCACTGAAGCTTTCTTT
TRBJ2-3,TRBV5-4,NA,TRBD2,CASSEGLAGVDTQYF,TGTGCCAGCAGCGAGGGACTAGCGGGAGTTGATACGCAGTATTTT
TRBJ2-7,TRBV2,NA,TRBD2,CASSGVGGGAYEQYF,TGTGCCAGCAGTGGCGTGGGCGGGGGGGCCTACGAGCAGTACTTC
TRBJ2-5,TRBV18,NA,TRBD2,CASSPPGLAGWETQYF,TGTGCCAGCTCACCTCCGGGACTAGCGGGTTGGGAGACCCAGTACTTC
TRBJ2-5,TRBV9,NA,NA,CASSSSRVDSGETQYF,TGTGCCAGCAGCTCCAGTAGGGTGGACAGTGGAGAGACCCAGTACTTC
TRBJ2-7,TRBV9,NA,NA,CASSFRRETYEQYF,TGTGCCAGCAGCTTCCGCCGGGAAACCTACGAGCAGTACTTC
TRBJ1-5,TRBV28,once,NA,CAIGRRAGKKVNQPQHF,TGTGCCATAGGAAGGAGGGCCGGAAAAAAGGTCAATCAGCCCCAGCATTTT
TRBJ2-2,TRBV3-1/TRBV3-2,NA,TRBD2,CASSLGTSGAGELFF,TGTGCCAGCAGCCTTGGCACTAGCGGGGCCGGGGAGCTGTTTTTT
TRBJ1-2,TRBV10-3,NA,TRBD1,CAISGTGNNYGYTF,TGTGCCATCAGTGGGACAGGGAACAACTATGGCTACACCTTC
TRBJ2-3,TRBV6-5,NA,TRBD1,CASSRATGEVYF,TGTGCCAGCAGTAGGGCGACAGGGGAGGTGTATTTT
TRBJ2-3,TRBV3-1/TRBV3-2,NA,TRBD1,CASSQLQGYTDTQYF,TGTGCCAGCAGCCAACTACAGGGGTACACAGATACGCAGTATTTT
TRBJ1-6,TRBV28,NA,NA,CASSFGRSPLHF,TGTGCCAGCAGTTTTGGGAGATCACCCCTCCACTTT
TRBJ1-5,TRBV18,NA,NA,CASSPYGNQPQHF,TGTGCCAGCTCACCGTACGGGAATCAGCCCCAGCATTTT
TRBJ2-5,TRBV28,NA,TRBD2,CASSLHAPGGPGETQYF,TGTGCCAGCAGTTTACACGCCCCGGGAGGGCCTGGGGAGACCCAGTACTTC
TRBJ2-1,TRBV27,NA,TRBD2,CASSFQSSGRYNEQFF,TGTGCCAGCAGTTTTCAATCTAGCGGGAGATACAATGAGCAGTTCTTC
TRBJ2-2,TRBV7-9,NA,TRBD1,CASGTGVPGELFF,TGTGCCAGCGGGACAGGGGTACCCGGGGAGCTGTTTTTT
TRBJ2-2,TRBV3-1/TRBV3-2,NA,NA,CASRPPGTGELFF,TGTGCCAGCAGGCCCCCCGGCACCGGGGAGCTGTTTTTT
TRBJ2-1,TRBV6-1,many,NA,CASSEKAGSYNEQFF,TGTGCCAGCAGTGAAAAAGCGGGCTCCTACAATGAGCAGTTCTTC
TRBJ2-4,TRBV5-1,NA,TRBD1,CASSLGGQLKAKNIQYF,TGCGCCAGCAGCTTGGGGGGACAGCTTAAAGCCAAAAACATTCAGTACTTC
TRBJ2-2,TRBV27,NA,TRBD1,CASSPWTGGGTGELFF,TGTGCCAGCAGTCCTTGGACAGGGGGGGGCACCGGGGAGCTGTTTTTT
TRBJ1-2,TRBV10-3,NA,TRBD1,CAITSNWDRGYGYTF,TGTGCCATCACTTCGAATTGGGACAGGGGCTATGGCTACACCTTC
TRBJ2-1,TRBV7-9,NA,NA,CASSSSTGLSEQFF,TGTGCCAGCAGCTCCAGCACAGGGTTAAGTGAGCAGTTCTTC
TRBJ1-5,TRBV19,NA,NA,CASWGLRNQPQHF,TGTGCCAGTTGGGGCCTCCGCAATCAGCCCCAGCATTTT
TRBJ1-5,TRBV7-9,NA,NA,CASSLGAGFDQPQHF,TGTGCCAGCAGCTTAGGCGCCGGGTTTGATCAGCCCCAGCATTTT
TRBJ1-5,TRBV7-8,few,TRBD1,CASSLGTGGSQPQHF,TGTGCCAGCAGCTTAGGGACAGGGGGGTCCCAGCCCCAGCATTTT
TRBJ1-5,TRBV28,NA,TRBD1,CASSLDRGSQPQHF,TGTGCCAGCAGTTTAGACAGGGGAAGCCAGCCCCAGCATTTT
TRBJ1-5,TRBV6-5,NA,NA,CASNPDSYQPQHF,TGTGCCAGCAATCCGGACAGCTATCAGCCCCAGCATTTT
TRBJ2-3,TRBV9,NA,TRBD2,CASSVDLAGEVRDF,TGTGCCAGCAGCGTAGACCTAGCGGGAGAAGTCAGGGATTTT
TRBJ2-7,TRBV7-9,NA,NA,CASSLVATGSYEQYF,TGTGCCAGCAGCTTAGTGGCCACAGGGAGCTACGAGCAGTACTTC
TRBJ2-7,TRBV11-2,NA,TRBD2,CASSDRPGLAPYEQYF,TGTGCCAGCAGCGATCGTCCGGGACTAGCGCCTTACGAGCAGTACTTC
TRBJ2-7,TRBV7-8,few,TRBD2,CASSWAGGSSYEQYF,TGTGCCAGCAGTTGGGCGGGAGGCAGCTCCTACGAGCAGTACTTC
TRBJ1-1,TRBV5-1,NA,NA,CASSAGGNTEAFF,TGCGCCAGCAGCGCTGGCGGGAACACTGAAGCTTTCTTT
TRBJ2-3,TRBV13,NA,NA,CASSSQTDTQYF,TGTGCCAGCAGCTCCCAGACAGATACGCAGTATTTT
TRBJ2-1,TRBV5-1,NA,NA,CASRLTTGTSSYNEQFF,TGCGCCAGCAGACTCACGACAGGGACTAGCTCCTACAATGAGCAGTTCTTC
TRBJ1-1,TRBV7-9,NA,NA,CASSLAGANEAFF,TGTGCCAGCAGCTTAGCGGGGGCCAACGAAGCTTTCTTT
TRBJ1-1,TRBV24-1,NA,TRBD1,CATVGQGSTEAFF,TGTGCCACCGTAGGACAGGGGAGCACTGAAGCTTTCTTT
TRBJ2-2,TRBV11-3,NA,TRBD2,CASSYAGGNTGELFF,TGTGCCAGCAGCTATGCGGGAGGGAACACCGGGGAGCTGTTTTTT
TRBJ2-1,TRBV28,NA,NA,CASTSGVARYNEQFF,TGTGCCAGCACCTCCGGGGTAGCTAGGTACAATGAGCAGTTCTTC
TRBJ1-1,TRBV28,NA,TRBD1,CASRYIPGQQNTEAFF,TGTGCCAGCAGATATATCCCGGGACAGCAGAACACTGAAGCTTTCTTT
TRBJ1-2,TRBV18,NA,NA,CASSPLHPGGGYTF,TGTGCCAGCTCACCCCTCCACCCCGGAGGCGGCTACACCTTC
TRBJ1-1,TRBV5-4,NA,TRBD1,CASSPDRADMNTEAFF,TGTGCCAGCAGCCCCGACAGGGCCGACATGAACACTGAAGCTTTCTTT
TRBJ2-7,TRBV7-6,NA,NA,CASSSRGGEYEQYF,TGTGCCAGCAGCTCCCGAGGGGGAGAATACGAGCAGTACTTC
TRBJ2-7,TRBV6-1,NA,NA,CASSEVRGGRDEQYF,TGTGCCAGCAGTGAAGTCCGTGGGGGCAGGGACGAGCAGTACTTC